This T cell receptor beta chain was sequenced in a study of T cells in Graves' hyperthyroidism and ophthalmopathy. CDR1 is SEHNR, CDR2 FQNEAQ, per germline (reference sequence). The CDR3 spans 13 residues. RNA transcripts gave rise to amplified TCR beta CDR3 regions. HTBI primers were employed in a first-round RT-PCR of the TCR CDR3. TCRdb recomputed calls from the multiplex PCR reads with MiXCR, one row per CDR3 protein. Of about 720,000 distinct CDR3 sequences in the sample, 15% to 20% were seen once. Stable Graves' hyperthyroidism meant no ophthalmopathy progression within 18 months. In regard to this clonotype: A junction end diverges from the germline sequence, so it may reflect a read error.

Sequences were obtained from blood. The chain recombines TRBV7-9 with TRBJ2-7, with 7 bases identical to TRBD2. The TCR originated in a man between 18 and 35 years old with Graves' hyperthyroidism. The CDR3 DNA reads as TGTGCCAGCAGCCTAGCGGCCCCCTACGAGCAGTACTTC. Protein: CASSLAAPYEQYF. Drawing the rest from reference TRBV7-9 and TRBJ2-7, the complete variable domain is DTGVSQNPRHKITKRGQNVTFRCDPISEHNRLYWYRQTLGQGPEFLTYFQNEAQLEKSRLLSDRFSAERPKGSFSTLEIQRTEQGDSAMYLCASSLAAPYEQYFGPGTRLTVT.